A selection of T cell receptor beta chains follows, all from one sample in a study of cytomegalovirus exposure and HLA in healthy donors. Profiling relied on immunoSEQ multiplex PCR, and the TCRdb table lists in-frame clones only, not all of them. The table counts roughly 57,000 clones; over 10% lies in the top ten. What was sequenced was PBMCs. These receptor sequences come from a young man in good health and CMV-seropositive. CDR3s include the opening cysteine and the closing phenylalanine or tryptophan. D genes are given only for firm matches. Expanded clones get a size class; other rows say once, few or many, or leave the size out.

j_call	v_call	clone_size	d_call	cdr3_nt	cdr3_aa
TRBJ2-1	TRBV10-1	.	TRBD1	TGCGCCAGCAGTGAAATCCGGGACAGGGGTTACAATGAGCAGTTCTTC	CASSEIRDRGYNEQFF
TRBJ1-6	TRBV27	.	.	TGTGCCAGCAGTTTGGGAGAGTATGGATCACCCCTCCACTTT	CASSLGEYGSPLHF
TRBJ2-7	TRBV4-2	.	TRBD2	TGTGCCAGCAGCCCCGGGACTAGCGGGGGGATGGGCGAGCAGTACTTC	CASSPGTSGGMGEQYF
TRBJ2-3	TRBV6-1	.	TRBD2	TGTGCCAGCACCATAGCGGGAGTTATAGATACGCAGTATTTT	CASTIAGVIDTQYF
TRBJ1-2	TRBV7-2	.	.	TGTGCCAGCAGCTTAGAAGCTCACTATGGCTACACCTTC	CASSLEAHYGYTF
TRBJ2-7	TRBV28	.	.	TGTGCCAGCAGTTTAGGAGGACAGTGGGCCTACGAGCAGTACTTC	CASSLGGQWAYEQYF
TRBJ1-4	TRBV5-1	.	.	TGCGCCAGCAGCCCGTCGTCGGGTCGGGATGAAAAACTGTTTTTT	CASSPSSGRDEKLFF
TRBJ1-3	TRBV28	.	.	TGTGCCAGCAGTTTTAGGGGAGGCGGAAACACCATATATTTT	CASSFRGGGNTIYF
TRBJ2-2	TRBV19	.	.	TGTGCCAGTAGTACCCGGGACACCTACACCGGGGAGCTGTTTTTT	CASSTRDTYTGELFF
TRBJ2-3	TRBV27	.	TRBD1	TGTGCCAGCAGACCCGAACCAAACAGGGGAGATACGCAGTATTTT	CASRPEPNRGDTQYF
TRBJ1-1	TRBV7-6	.	.	TGTGCCAGCAGCTTACGGGAAGTGGGTACTGAAGCTTTCTTT	CASSLREVGTEAFF
TRBJ1-4	TRBV15	.	.	TGTGCCACCAGCAGTTCGACGCAGGGTAATGAAAAACTGTTTTTT	CATSSSTQGNEKLFF
TRBJ2-1	TRBV10-1	.	.	TGCGCCAGCAGTGAAGGGCAGGGGTCGAGTGAGCAGTTCTTC	CASSEGQGSSEQFF
TRBJ2-5	TRBV5-4	.	.	TGTGCCAGCAGCCCGGAGGTAGATCCCCAAGAGACCCAGTACTTC	CASSPEVDPQETQYF
TRBJ2-1	TRBV7-9	.	.	TGTGCCAGCAGCTTAGGAGACTCAGGGGAAGGGGAGGGAATCTTC	CASSLGDSGEGEGIF
TRBJ1-1	TRBV29-1	.	TRBD1	TGCAGCGCCCTAAGGGACAGTAGTGAAGCTTTCTTT	CSALRDSSEAFF
TRBJ1-2	TRBV10-3	.	.	TGTGCCATCCATACCGGGGTGGGCTATGGCTACACCTTC	CAIHTGVGYGYTF
TRBJ2-7	TRBV5-4	.	.	TGTGCCAGCAGCTTGGAACCGGACTCTGCCTACGAGCAGTACTTC	CASSLEPDSAYEQYF
TRBJ1-2	TRBV29-1	.	.	TGCAGCGTTGTAGAACAGAACTATGGCTACACCTTC	CSVVEQNYGYTF
TRBJ2-7	TRBV4-1	.	.	TGCGCCAGCAGCCGGAAAAGGGAGGCAGGGTCCTACGAGCAGTACTTC	CASSRKREAGSYEQYF
TRBJ1-6	TRBV30	.	TRBD1	TGTGCCTGGAGGGGACAGGGCGGCGGGTCACCCCTCCACTTT	CAWRGQGGGSPLHF
TRBJ2-2	TRBV27	.	TRBD1	TGTGCCAGCAGTCCCAGGGGGCTCGTGAACACCGGGGAGCTGTTTTTT	CASSPRGLVNTGELFF
TRBJ2-1	TRBV5-6	.	TRBD1	TGTGCCAGCAGGCGAGAGGACGGGACAGGGTACAATGAGCAGTTCTTC	CASRREDGTGYNEQFF
TRBJ2-4	TRBV28	.	TRBD1	TGTGCCAGCAGTCCGTATTTTACAGGGGAGCCCGGGAAAAACATTCAGTACTTC	CASSPYFTGEPGKNIQYF
TRBJ2-7	TRBV5-1	.	.	TGCGCCAGCAGCCCCCAGGGGTCCTCCTACGAGCAGTACTTC	CASSPQGSSYEQYF
TRBJ2-1	TRBV9	.	.	TGTGCCAGCAATCAAGAGGGCCGGTCCTACAATGAGCAGTTCTTC	CASNQEGRSYNEQFF
TRBJ2-4	TRBV4-1	.	TRBD1	TGCGCCAGCAGCCCGAGGGACAGAAACATTCAGTACTTC	CASSPRDRNIQYF
TRBJ2-2	TRBV5-1	.	TRBD2	TGCGCCAGCAGTACGGGACTACTCTCGAACACCGGGGAGCTGTTTTTT	CASSTGLLSNTGELFF
TRBJ1-2	TRBV9	.	TRBD1	TGTGCCAGCAGCGCCCTACAGGGGACTGGCTACACCTTC	CASSALQGTGYTF
TRBJ2-7	TRBV30	.	TRBD2	TGTGCCTGGAAAAAGGACAGTCCTAGCGGGAGTTCCTACGAGCAGTACTTC	CAWKKDSPSGSSYEQYF
TRBJ2-7	TRBV20-1	.	.	TGCAGTGCTATGGGCTGCGAGCAGTACTTC	CSAMGCEQYF
TRBJ1-4	TRBV11-2	.	.	TGTGCCAGCGGCAAGTCAGGGCCTAATGAAAAACTGTTTTTT	CASGKSGPNEKLFF
TRBJ2-3	TRBV30	.	.	TGTGCCTGGAGCGGGAGCACAGATACGCAGTATTTT	CAWSGSTDTQYF
TRBJ2-5	TRBV28	.	TRBD2	TGTGCCAGCAGTACGACTAGCGGGGGGGTCCGGGAGACCCAGTACTTC	CASSTTSGGVRETQYF
TRBJ2-7	TRBV5-1	medium-sized	.	TGCGCCAGCAGAGGCGGACTAGGGGGGAGGTACGAGCAGTACTTC	CASRGGLGGRYEQYF
TRBJ2-3	TRBV5-1	.	TRBD1	TGCGCCAGCAGCTATGGGGACAGGTCTACAGATACGCAGTATTTT	CASSYGDRSTDTQYF
TRBJ2-6	TRBV7-3	.	.	TGTGCCAGCAGCTTAAATGGGAGAGGGGCCAACGTCCTGACTTTC	CASSLNGRGANVLTF
TRBJ1-1	TRBV5-1	.	.	TGCGCCAGCCACGGGATGAACACTGAAGCTTTCTTT	CASHGMNTEAFF
TRBJ2-3	TRBV11-2	.	.	TGTGCCAGCAGTCCAGGGCCGCCGATTGGGGATACGCAGTATTTT	CASSPGPPIGDTQYF
TRBJ2-1	TRBV18	.	.	TGTGCCAGCTCAGGGGCTCCGGACAATGAGCAGTTCTTC	CASSGAPDNEQFF
TRBJ1-2	TRBV9	.	TRBD1	TGTGCCAGCAGCGTAGGTTTGGGGCAGGGGGATGGCTACACCTTC	CASSVGLGQGDGYTF
TRBJ1-1	TRBV2	.	.	TGTGCCAGCAGCGCCCGGGTTACTGAAGCTTTCTTT	CASSARVTEAFF
TRBJ2-7	TRBV7-9	.	.	TGTGCCAGCAGCTTAACTCGGGGAACTCGCGAGCAGTACTTC	CASSLTRGTREQYF
TRBJ2-3	TRBV20-1	.	.	TGCAGTGCTAGAGAGAGTGATACGCAGTATTTT	CSARESDTQYF
TRBJ2-5	TRBV19	.	.	TGTGCCAGTAGTAAGAATAACTTCGAGACCCAGTACTTC	CASSKNNFETQYF
TRBJ2-2	TRBV7-3	.	TRBD1	TGTGCCAGCAGCCACAGGACAGGGAACCCCGGGGAGCTGTTTTTT	CASSHRTGNPGELFF
TRBJ2-1	TRBV6-4	.	TRBD2	TGTGCCAGCAGTGACGCTAGCGGGAGAGATGAGCAGTTCTTC	CASSDASGRDEQFF
TRBJ2-7	TRBV28	.	.	TGTGCCAGCAATTCCGCAGGGAGGATCTACGAGCAGTACTTC	CASNSAGRIYEQYF
TRBJ2-2	TRBV30	.	TRBD2	TGTGCCTGGAGACTAGCGGGAGTAATAACCGGGGAGCTGTTTTTT	CAWRLAGVITGELFF
TRBJ1-1	TRBV6-5	.	.	TGTGCCAGCAGTTACTCGGGGAGGCAGGATGAAGCTTTCTTT	CASSYSGRQDEAFF
TRBJ1-2	TRBV27	.	.	TGTGCCAGCAGTTTAAGGGGGTACTATGGCTACACCTTC	CASSLRGYYGYTF
TRBJ2-3	TRBV5-1	.	TRBD1	TGCGCCAGCAGCCCGGACAGGGGAGGGGGAGATACGCAGTATTTT	CASSPDRGGGDTQYF
TRBJ1-2	TRBV6-5	.	TRBD1	TGTGCCAGCAGTCAGGACAGGGAGTATGGCTACACCTTC	CASSQDREYGYTF